This T cell receptor beta chain is drawn from a study of blood T cell repertoires in COVID-19. Looking at the study overall: Acute-phase and convalescent COVID-19 samples originated in the United States, Italy and Spain. The cDNA or gDNA used as material had been derived from T cells, B-cell-depleted T cells, or PBMCs.

This clone was observed a handful of times. The CDR3 length is 14 residues. Germline V CDR1 and CDR2: LGHNT, FRNRAP. V lost 5 bases to trimming and J lost 4 bases, with 12 bases between them. Produced via immunoSEQ multiplex PCR; TCRdb's table is partial and in-frame only. The sample carries roughly 86,000 clones, about four fifths recorded once. The sequenced material came from peripheral blood. The chain employs TRBV12-5 and TRBJ1-5, with unresolved D. The origin of this receptor is a woman in her seventies with acute or convalescent COVID-19. This CDR3 is CASGPRDPNQPQHF. The DNA of the CDR3 is TGTGCTAGTGGTCCGCGGGATCCTAATCAGCCCCAGCATTTT. The variable domain in full, with the rest retrieved from reference TRBV12-5 and TRBJ1-5, is DARVTQTPRHKVTEMGQEVTMRCQPILGHNTVFWYRQTMMQGLELLAYFRNRAPLDDSGMPKDRFSAEMPDATLATLKIQPSEPRDSAVYFCASGPRDPNQPQHFGDGTRLSIL.